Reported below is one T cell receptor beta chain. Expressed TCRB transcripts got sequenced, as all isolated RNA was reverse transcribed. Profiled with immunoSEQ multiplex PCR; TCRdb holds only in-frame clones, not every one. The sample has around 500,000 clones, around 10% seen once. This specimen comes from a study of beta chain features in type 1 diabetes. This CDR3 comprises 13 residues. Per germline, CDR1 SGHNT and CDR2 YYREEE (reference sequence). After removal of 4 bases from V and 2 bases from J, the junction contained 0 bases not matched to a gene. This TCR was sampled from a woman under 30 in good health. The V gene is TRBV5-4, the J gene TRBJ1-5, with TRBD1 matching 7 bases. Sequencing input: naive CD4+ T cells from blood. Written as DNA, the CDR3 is TGTGCCAGCAGCACAGGGGGCAATCAGCCCCAGCATTTT. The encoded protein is CASSTGGNQPQHF.